A selection of T cell receptor beta chains follows, all from one sample in a study of CD8 T cells in ankylosing spondylitis. TCRdb re-called the 5' RACE reads with MiXCR, one entry per CDR3 protein. The sample carries about 140,000 distinct CDR3 sequences, about 7% recorded once. Sequences were obtained from blood, either unsorted or a sorted T cell fraction (not recorded which). These receptors came from a female donor with ankylosing spondylitis or in good health (not recorded which). Both conserved end residues are part of each CDR3. Fields, in order: J gene, V gene, clone size, D gene, CDR3 protein, CDR3 DNA. The D gene is left open where the match is weak. Part of the rows lack a size; the others show once, few, many or a class for expanded clones.

J: TRBJ2-3; V: TRBV11-2; size: many; D: NA; CDR3: CASSLTRHTDTQYF; DNA: TGTGCCAGCAGCTTAACCAGACACACAGATACGCAGTATTTT
J: TRBJ2-7; V: TRBV20-1; size: many; D: NA; CDR3: CSASSLSSLMYEQYF; DNA: TGCAGTGCTAGTTCTTTATCCTCCCTCATGTACGAGCAGTACTTC
J: TRBJ2-1; V: TRBV6-2/TRBV6-3; size: NA; D: TRBD1; CDR3: CASSARTGDNEQFF; DNA: TGTGCCAGCAGTGCGCGGACAGGGGATAATGAGCAGTTCTTC
J: TRBJ1-2; V: TRBV29-1; size: many; D: TRBD1; CDR3: CSVEERQGAGGGGYTF; DNA: TGCAGCGTTGAGGAGAGACAGGGGGCAGGCGGTGGTGGCTACACCTTC
J: TRBJ2-1; V: TRBV9; size: many; D: NA; CDR3: CASSVEGRQGSYNEQFF; DNA: TGTGCCAGCAGCGTAGAAGGGAGGCAGGGGTCCTACAATGAGCAGTTCTTC
J: TRBJ1-5; V: TRBV5-5; size: many; D: TRBD1; CDR3: CASSFSGTGISNQPQHF; DNA: TGTGCCAGCAGCTTCTCCGGGACAGGGATTAGCAATCAGCCCCAGCATTTT
J: TRBJ1-6; V: TRBV5-1; size: many; D: NA; CDR3: CASTPGGGHSPLHF; DNA: TGCGCCAGCACCCCGGGAGGAGGGCACTCACCCCTCCACTTT
J: TRBJ2-4; V: TRBV4-1; size: many; D: NA; CDR3: CASSQVLLAKNIQYF; DNA: TGCGCCAGCAGCCAAGTTTTGCTAGCCAAAAACATTCAGTACTTC
J: TRBJ1-1; V: TRBV7-2; size: many; D: NA; CDR3: CASSLALGRGAVRNRGTEAFF; DNA: TGTGCCAGCAGCTTAGCACTCGGAAGGGGGGCAGTCCGGAATCGGGGAACTGAAGCTTTCTTT
J: TRBJ2-3; V: TRBV12-3/TRBV12-4; size: many; D: NA; CDR3: CASSLVGADTQYF; DNA: TGTGCCAGCAGTTTAGTGGGGGCGGATACGCAGTATTTT
J: TRBJ2-1; V: TRBV5-1; size: many; D: NA; CDR3: CASSIASGEQFF; DNA: TGCGCCAGCAGCATTGCTAGTGGTGAGCAGTTCTTC
J: TRBJ2-1; V: TRBV7-2; size: many; D: TRBD1; CDR3: CASSFVGQGNNEQFF; DNA: TGTGCCAGCAGCTTCGTTGGACAGGGGAACAATGAGCAGTTCTTC
J: TRBJ2-1; V: TRBV5-1; size: many; D: NA; CDR3: CASSEGTAGMRQFF; DNA: TGCGCCAGCAGCGAAGGGACGGCAGGCATGAGGCAGTTCTTC
J: TRBJ1-5; V: TRBV28; size: many; D: NA; CDR3: CASRGMGGRQPQHF; DNA: TGTGCCAGCAGGGGAATGGGGGGCAGACAGCCCCAGCATTTT
J: TRBJ2-7; V: TRBV20-1; size: NA; D: NA; CDR3: CSATQNEGTPPSYEQYF; DNA: TGCAGTGCCACCCAAAATGAGGGTACTCCGCCTTCCTACGAGCAGTACTTC
J: TRBJ1-5; V: TRBV9; size: many; D: NA; CDR3: CASSGDDPGQPQHF; DNA: TGTGCCAGCAGTGGGGACGACCCAGGTCAGCCCCAGCATTTT
J: TRBJ1-1; V: TRBV28; size: many; D: NA; CDR3: CASLRDAVGPEAFF; DNA: TGTGCCAGTCTCAGGGACGCAGTGGGGCCTGAAGCTTTCTTT
J: TRBJ2-7; V: TRBV9; size: NA; D: NA; CDR3: CASSEGRQAGGEQYF; DNA: TGTGCCAGCAGCGAGGGGAGACAGGCCGGAGGGGAGCAGTACTTC
J: TRBJ2-3; V: TRBV29-1; size: many; D: TRBD1; CDR3: CSVEGQGAVDTQYF; DNA: TGCAGCGTTGAGGGACAGGGGGCCGTAGATACGCAGTATTTT
J: TRBJ2-3; V: TRBV4-1; size: many; D: NA; CDR3: CASSQDPGAESDTQYF; DNA: TGCGCCAGCAGCCAAGACCCCGGGGCTGAGTCAGATACGCAGTATTTT
J: TRBJ1-5; V: TRBV12-3/TRBV12-4; size: many; D: NA; CDR3: CASSLAGVGQPQHF; DNA: TGTGCCAGCAGTTTAGCAGGGGTCGGTCAGCCCCAGCATTTT
J: TRBJ1-4; V: TRBV12-3/TRBV12-4; size: many; D: NA; CDR3: CASSGGGGYTEKLFF; DNA: TGTGCCAGCAGTGGAGGAGGGGGTTATACGGAAAAACTGTTTTTT
J: TRBJ1-5; V: TRBV20-1; size: many; D: TRBD1; CDR3: CSARAGQGNNQPQHF; DNA: TGCAGTGCTAGGGCGGGACAGGGGAACAATCAGCCCCAGCATTTT
J: TRBJ1-1; V: TRBV4-2; size: many; D: TRBD1; CDR3: CASSQSSGAGGRGTEAFF; DNA: TGTGCCAGCAGCCAAAGTTCGGGGGCAGGGGGCAGAGGCACTGAAGCTTTCTTT
J: TRBJ2-7; V: TRBV4-3; size: many; D: NA; CDR3: CASSQYFQGAYEQYF; DNA: TGCGCCAGCAGCCAATATTTTCAGGGTGCCTACGAGCAGTACTTC
J: TRBJ2-7; V: TRBV20-1; size: many; D: NA; CDR3: CSATSSGLSYEQYF; DNA: TGCAGTGCTACCTCCAGCGGCCTCTCCTACGAGCAGTACTTC
J: TRBJ2-5; V: TRBV3-1; size: few; D: NA; CDR3: CASSSRDSQETQYF; DNA: TGTGCCAGCAGCTCGCGGGACAGCCAAGAGACCCAGTACTTC
J: TRBJ1-2; V: TRBV19; size: many; D: NA; CDR3: CASSIGPLDGYTF; DNA: TGTGCCAGTAGTATCGGGCCTTTGGATGGCTACACCTTC
J: TRBJ2-5; V: TRBV5-1; size: many; D: NA; CDR3: CASSLARPTNQETQYF; DNA: TGCGCCAGCAGCTTGGCCCGTCCGACCAACCAAGAGACCCAGTACTTC
J: TRBJ1-5; V: TRBV15; size: many; D: NA; CDR3: CATSRAGRGNQPQHF; DNA: TGTGCCACCAGCAGAGCGGGGAGAGGTAATCAGCCCCAGCATTTT
J: TRBJ2-2; V: TRBV9; size: few; D: NA; CDR3: CASSPAGTGDTGELFF; DNA: TGTGCCAGCAGCCCCGCCGGGACCGGGGACACCGGGGAGCTGTTTTTT
J: TRBJ2-3; V: TRBV6-2/TRBV6-3; size: many; D: NA; CDR3: CASRATSTDTQYF; DNA: TGTGCCAGCAGGGCGACTAGCACAGATACGCAGTATTTT
J: TRBJ1-1; V: TRBV5-1; size: NA; D: NA; CDR3: CASSLRTMNTEAFF; DNA: TGCGCCAGCAGCTTGAGGACGATGAACACTGAAGCTTTCTTT
J: TRBJ2-5; V: TRBV20-1; size: many; D: TRBD2; CDR3: CSARDPSGSQETQYF; DNA: TGCAGTGCTAGAGACCCTAGCGGTTCGCAAGAGACCCAGTACTTC
J: TRBJ1-5; V: TRBV12-3/TRBV12-4; size: many; D: NA; CDR3: CASRVTGMSNQPQHF; DNA: TGTGCCAGCAGAGTGACAGGAATGAGCAATCAGCCCCAGCATTTT
J: TRBJ2-1; V: TRBV7-3; size: many; D: TRBD2; CDR3: CASSLTLGGVYNEQFF; DNA: TGTGCCAGCAGCTTAACGTTGGGGGGGGTCTACAATGAGCAGTTCTTC
J: TRBJ1-1; V: TRBV7-2; size: few; D: NA; CDR3: CASSRLREVVVTEAFF; DNA: TGTGCCAGCAGCCGACTCCGGGAGGTTGTGGTCACTGAAGCTTTCTTT
J: TRBJ1-5; V: TRBV3-1; size: many; D: NA; CDR3: CASSLTHGSNQPQHF; DNA: TGTGCCAGCAGCCTCACCCACGGTAGCAATCAGCCCCAGCATTTT
J: TRBJ2-7; V: TRBV7-2; size: few; D: NA; CDR3: CASSQGGGEQYF; DNA: TGTGCCAGCAGCCAGGGGGGGGGCGAGCAGTACTTC
J: TRBJ2-1; V: TRBV12-3/TRBV12-4; size: many; D: NA; CDR3: CASSLSGARDEQFF; DNA: TGTGCCAGCAGTTTATCCGGGGCCAGGGATGAGCAGTTCTTC
J: TRBJ1-2; V: TRBV20-1; size: many; D: NA; CDR3: CSARDMGAAAQGYTF; DNA: TGCAGTGCTAGAGATATGGGGGCAGCGGCCCAGGGCTACACCTTC
J: TRBJ1-5; V: TRBV20-1; size: many; D: NA; CDR3: CSARGRGGGLINQPQHF; DNA: TGCAGTGCTAGAGGGCGCGGGGGGGGGCTGATCAATCAGCCCCAGCATTTT
J: TRBJ2-7; V: TRBV7-2; size: few; D: NA; CDR3: CASSLIGDEQYF; DNA: TGTGCCAGCAGCTTAATCGGCGACGAGCAGTACTTC